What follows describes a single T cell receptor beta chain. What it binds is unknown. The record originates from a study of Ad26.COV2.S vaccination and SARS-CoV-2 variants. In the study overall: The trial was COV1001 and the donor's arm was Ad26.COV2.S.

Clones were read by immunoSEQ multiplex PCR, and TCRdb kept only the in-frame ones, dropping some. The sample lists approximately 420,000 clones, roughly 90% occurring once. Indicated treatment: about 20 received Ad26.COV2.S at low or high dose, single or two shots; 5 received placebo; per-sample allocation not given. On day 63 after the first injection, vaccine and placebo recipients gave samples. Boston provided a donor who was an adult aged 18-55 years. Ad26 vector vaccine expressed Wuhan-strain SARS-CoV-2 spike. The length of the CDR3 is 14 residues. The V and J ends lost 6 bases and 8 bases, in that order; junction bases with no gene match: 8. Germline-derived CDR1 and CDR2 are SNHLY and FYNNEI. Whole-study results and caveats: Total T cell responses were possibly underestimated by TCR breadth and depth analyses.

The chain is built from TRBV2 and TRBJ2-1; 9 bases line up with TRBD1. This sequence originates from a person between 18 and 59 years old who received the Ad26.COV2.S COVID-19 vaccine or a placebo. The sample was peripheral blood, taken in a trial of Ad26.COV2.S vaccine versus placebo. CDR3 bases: TGTGCCAGCAGCCGGGACAGGGTGGTCTATGAGCAGTTCTTC. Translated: CASSRDRVVYEQFF.